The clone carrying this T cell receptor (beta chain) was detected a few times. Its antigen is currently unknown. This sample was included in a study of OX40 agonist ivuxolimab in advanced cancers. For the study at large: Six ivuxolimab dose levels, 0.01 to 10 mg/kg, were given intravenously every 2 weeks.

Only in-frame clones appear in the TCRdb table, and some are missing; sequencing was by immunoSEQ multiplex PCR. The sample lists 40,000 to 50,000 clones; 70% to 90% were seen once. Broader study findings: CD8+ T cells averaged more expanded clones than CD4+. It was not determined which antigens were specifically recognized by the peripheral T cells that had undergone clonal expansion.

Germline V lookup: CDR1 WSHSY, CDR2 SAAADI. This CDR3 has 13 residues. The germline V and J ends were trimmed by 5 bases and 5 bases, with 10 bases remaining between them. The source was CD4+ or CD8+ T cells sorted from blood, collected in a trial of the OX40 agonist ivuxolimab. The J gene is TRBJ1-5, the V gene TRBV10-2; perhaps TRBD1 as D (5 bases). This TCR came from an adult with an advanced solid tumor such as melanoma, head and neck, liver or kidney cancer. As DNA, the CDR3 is TGCGCCAGCAGTTTAGGGGAGGATCAGCCCCAGCATTTT. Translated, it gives CASSLGEDQPQHF.